This TCR beta chain comes out of a study of cytotoxic CD8 clonotypes in ibrutinib-treated CLL. Notes on this clone: Antigen unknown.

The CDR3 contains 14 residues. The germline gives CDR1 WSHSY, CDR2 SAAADI. V was pared by 6 bases and J by 0 bases, with 5 bases of the junction left unmatched. Measured with immunoSEQ multiplex PCR; TCRdb has only the in-frame clones, and not every one. The sample yields around 70,000 clones, over 80% seen once. Study-wide points: Higher clonality was seen at ibrutinib response and a return toward baseline at progression. Private clonotypes, not public ones, expanded at ibrutinib response. Clonality measured at baseline exceeded age-matched healthy donors, tracking circulating CD8+ T-cell counts.

This material consisted of PBMCs, taken after 24 months of ibrutinib treatment. This rearrangement joins TRBV10-2 to TRBJ2-7, with 7 bases fitting TRBD2. This TCR was recovered from a human donor with chronic lymphocytic leukemia. The CDR3 spells CASSVGGSSYEQYF. The CDR3 DNA reads TGCGCCAGCAGCGTCGGGGGGAGCTCCTACGAGCAGTACTTC.